This record covers a single TCR beta chain. Its specificity is not known. Repertoires were generated with immunoSEQ multiplex PCR, while TCRdb's copy carries only in-frame clones and drops some. The table lists about 60,000 clones, around 78% of them singletons, with approximately 4% in the top ten. This entry belongs to a study of siplizumab effects on memory and regulatory T cells. Study-wide results and caveats: Only a minor fraction of alloreactive clones mapped to unstimulated subsets. Roughly 80-95% of proliferating CD4+ or CD8+ clones defied assignment to a naive or memory phenotype. Naive T cells appeared more diverse than memory cells and seemed to be major alloresponse contributors.

Trimming shortened V by 2 bases and J by 8 bases, and 18 bases separated the two germline ends. Germline V lookup: CDR1 SEHNR, CDR2 FQNEAQ (reference sequence). The CDR3 loop spans 16 amino acids. This chain connects TRBV7-9 to TRBJ1-4; possible D gene TRBD1, 5 bases. This clonotype was obtained from a human donor in good health. The sample was memory CD4+ T cells sorted from blood. The CDR3 region is CASSLTPLDTREKLFF. The CDR3 region has the DNA TGTGCCAGCAGCTTAACCCCGCTGGACACCCGAGAAAAACTGTTTTTT.